This TCR beta chain was sequenced in a study of control samples from healthy donors and cancer patients. This CDR3 region has 15 residues. CDR1 is SEHNR, CDR2 FQNEAQ, per germline (reference sequence). V shed 1 base and J shed 2 bases, with 11 bases lying between them. Assay used: immunoSEQ multiplex PCR; TCRdb lists only in-frame clones, some missing. The table has approximately 140,000 clones, roughly 89% seen once. Sequenced material: blood. This rearrangement joins TRBV7-9 to TRBJ1-2, with TRBD1 as a possible D gene (5 bases). This receptor was obtained from a man between 18 and 29 years old in good health. In DNA, the CDR3 is TGTGCCAGCAGCTTAGGGGCAGGGCCCAACTATGGCTACACCTTC. Translating it yields CASSLGAGPNYGYTF.